This is a list of T cell receptor beta chains from one sample in a study of cytomegalovirus exposure and HLA in healthy donors. The table came from immunoSEQ multiplex PCR; TCRdb's copy has only in-frame clones and leaves some out. The data hold about 210,000 clones, with about three quarters observed a single time. Sequences were obtained from PBMCs. These receptors all stem from a male donor in good health and CMV-seronegative. Both conserved end residues are part of each CDR3. D genes are given only for firm matches. Clone sizes are given selectively: once, few, many, or a class where the clone is expanded.

NA,TRBJ1-4,NA,TRBV5-1,CASSDDRTTNEKLFF,TGCGCCAGCAGCGACGACAGGACGACTAATGAAAAACTGTTTTTT
NA,TRBJ2-7,TRBD2,TRBV7-9,CASSRLAGLGSYEQYF,TGTGCCAGCAGCCGACTAGCGGGCCTGGGGTCCTACGAGCAGTACTTC
NA,TRBJ1-1,NA,TRBV2,CASSEAALDTEAFF,TGTGCCAGCAGTGAAGCAGCTTTGGACACTGAAGCTTTCTTT
NA,TRBJ1-2,NA,TRBV9,CASSPNPRGDYTF,TGTGCCAGCAGTCCCAACCCGCGGGGGGACTACACCTTC
NA,TRBJ1-1,TRBD1,TRBV19,CASSIPRDRADTEAFF,TGTGCCAGTAGTATACCTAGGGACAGGGCCGACACTGAAGCTTTCTTT
NA,TRBJ2-5,TRBD1,TRBV5-5,CASSPGGLGQETQYF,TGTGCCAGCAGCCCAGGGGGCTTGGGGCAAGAGACCCAGTACTTC
NA,TRBJ2-1,TRBD2,TRBV7-9,CASSWGGKSYNEQFF,TGTGCCAGCAGCTGGGGGGGGAAATCCTACAATGAGCAGTTCTTC
NA,TRBJ1-6,NA,TRBV15,CATSRDRATVSQNSPLHF,TGTGCCACCAGCAGAGATAGGGCGACAGTCTCCCAAAATTCACCCCTCCACTTT
NA,TRBJ2-7,NA,TRBV14,CASSLGRNEQYF,TGTGCCAGCAGCCTAGGGAGGAACGAGCAGTACTTC
NA,TRBJ2-7,NA,TRBV29-1,CSVSPSDYEQYF,TGCAGCGTCTCACCCAGCGACTACGAGCAGTACTTC
once,TRBJ1-2,TRBD1,TRBV7-3,CASSLGQGGYGYTF,TGTGCCAGCAGCTTAGGACAGGGGGGCTATGGCTACACCTTC
NA,TRBJ2-1,TRBD2,TRBV6-4,CASSGLAGDYNEQFF,TGTGCCAGCTCGGGACTAGCGGGAGATTACAATGAGCAGTTCTTC
NA,TRBJ2-7,NA,TRBV6-5,CASSHRENYEQYF,TGTGCCAGCAGTCACCGGGAGAATTACGAGCAGTACTTC
NA,TRBJ1-2,NA,TRBV6-8,CASSYIGGGGFYGYTF,TGTGCCAGCAGTTACATTGGCGGGGGTGGCTTCTATGGCTACACCTTC
NA,TRBJ2-7,NA,TRBV28,CASSPRYEQYF,TGTGCCAGCAGTCCTAGGTACGAGCAGTACTTC
once,TRBJ2-7,TRBD2,TRBV5-1,CASSFGLAGNGEQYF,TGCGCCAGCAGCTTCGGACTAGCGGGGAATGGGGAGCAGTACTTC
few,TRBJ1-6,NA,TRBV21-1,CASNPGQRLF,TGTGCCAGCAACCCAGGACAGCGTCTCTTT
NA,TRBJ2-1,TRBD2,TRBV7-9,CASSSHPTSGRGVEQFF,TGTGCCAGCAGCTCCCACCCGACTAGCGGGAGAGGGGTTGAGCAGTTCTTC
few,TRBJ2-7,TRBD1,TRBV9,CASSPGGQGYYEQYF,TGTGCCAGCAGCCCCGGGGGACAGGGCTATTACGAGCAGTACTTC
NA,TRBJ1-1,NA,TRBV2,CASSDRPNTEAFF,TGTGCCAGCAGTGACAGGCCAAACACTGAAGCTTTCTTT
NA,TRBJ2-6,TRBD1,TRBV25-1,CASSETGGSGANVLTF,TGTGCCAGCAGTGAAACAGGGGGCTCTGGGGCCAACGTCCTGACTTTC
NA,TRBJ2-1,NA,TRBV5-1,CASSLAPGGKVNEQFF,TGCGCCAGCAGCTTGGCCCCCGGCGGTAAAGTAAATGAGCAGTTCTTC
NA,TRBJ2-2,NA,TRBV19,CASSITVTGELFF,TGTGCCAGTAGTATAACAGTCACCGGGGAGCTGTTTTTT
NA,TRBJ1-1,NA,TRBV28,CASTPNGLAEAFF,TGTGCCAGCACTCCTAACGGACTCGCTGAAGCTTTCTTT
NA,TRBJ2-1,NA,TRBV7-3,CASSLTDRSYNEQFF,TGTGCCAGCAGCTTAACCGACAGGAGTTACAATGAGCAGTTCTTC
NA,TRBJ1-1,TRBD1,TRBV28,CASSTGGAVNTEAFF,TGTGCCAGCAGCACAGGGGGCGCGGTGAACACTGAAGCTTTCTTT
NA,TRBJ2-1,TRBD2,TRBV7-6,CASSLTAGGQDQLYNEQFF,TGTGCCAGCAGCTTAACAGCGGGAGGCCAGGACCAACTATACAATGAGCAGTTCTTC
NA,TRBJ1-2,TRBD1,TRBV25-1,CASRGPGQGNYGYTF,TGTGCCAGCAGGGGCCCGGGACAGGGAAACTATGGCTACACCTTC
NA,TRBJ2-1,NA,TRBV7-6,CASSVNNEQFF,TGTGCCAGCAGCGTCAACAATGAGCAGTTCTTC
NA,TRBJ2-3,TRBD2,TRBV29-1,CSGSSGRSTDTQYF,TGCAGCGGCTCTAGCGGGCGTAGCACAGATACGCAGTATTTT
once,TRBJ2-7,TRBD2,TRBV4-3,CASSQGPAGSSYEQYF,TGCGCCAGCAGCCAGGGGCCAGCGGGATCTTCCTACGAGCAGTACTTC
NA,TRBJ2-2,TRBD2,TRBV4-2,CASSPQGDSGSFGELFF,TGTGCCAGCAGCCCCCAAGGGGATAGCGGGAGTTTCGGGGAGCTGTTTTTT
NA,TRBJ1-6,TRBD1,TRBV5-4,CASSPRDRYNSPLHF,TGTGCCAGCAGCCCCCGGGACAGATATAATTCACCCCTCCACTTT
few,TRBJ2-1,NA,TRBV5-6,CASSVGLEQFF,TGTGCCAGCAGCGTGGGACTTGAGCAGTTCTTC
NA,TRBJ2-7,NA,TRBV27,CASGRNGLTYEQYF,TGTGCCAGCGGCCGCAACGGACTTACCTACGAGCAGTACTTC
NA,TRBJ2-1,TRBD2,TRBV4-2,CASSQGTSGNNEQFF,TGTGCCAGCAGCCAAGGGACTAGCGGAAACAATGAGCAGTTCTTC
once,TRBJ2-7,NA,TRBV4-3,CASSQDGGPEQYF,TGCGCCAGCAGCCAAGATGGAGGGCCCGAGCAGTACTTC